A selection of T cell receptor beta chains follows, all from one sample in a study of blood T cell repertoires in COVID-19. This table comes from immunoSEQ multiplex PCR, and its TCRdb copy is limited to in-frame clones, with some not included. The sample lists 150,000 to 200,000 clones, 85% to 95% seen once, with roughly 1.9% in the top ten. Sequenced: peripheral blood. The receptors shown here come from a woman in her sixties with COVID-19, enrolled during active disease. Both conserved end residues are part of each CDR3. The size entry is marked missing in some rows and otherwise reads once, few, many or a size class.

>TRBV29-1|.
CSVRRQGAGELFF
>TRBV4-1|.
CASSQDAGGDDEQYF
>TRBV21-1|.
CASSKELREAFF
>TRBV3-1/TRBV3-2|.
CASSQASVTGELFF
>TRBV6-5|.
CASSLLTGFHGYTF
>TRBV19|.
CASSPRRAANQPQHF
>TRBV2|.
CASPPGTNYGYTF
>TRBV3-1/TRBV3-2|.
CASSQVSDTQYF
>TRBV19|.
CASSITGGNGNTIYF
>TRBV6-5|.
CASSYSQGQDQPQHF
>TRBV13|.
CASSITGTTNEKLFF
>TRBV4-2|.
CASSQDQGGNTEAFF
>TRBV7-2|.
CASSFASGGRSPLHF
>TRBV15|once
CATSRGAAAGPNREQFF
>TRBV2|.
CASRGDRGPTGELFF
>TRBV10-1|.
CASSERSYRGHRYTF
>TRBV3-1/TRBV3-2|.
CASSQDSQNTEAFF
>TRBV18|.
CASSTGGEGTDTQYF
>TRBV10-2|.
CASMIADSYNEQFF
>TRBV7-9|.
CASSPLFRQGQGYTF
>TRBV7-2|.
CASSLESSGGETQYF
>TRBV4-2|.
CASSQMLSGGWSSTDTQYF
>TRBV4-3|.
CASSQDARQGGSPLHF
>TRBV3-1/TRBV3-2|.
CASSQVAGVADTQYF
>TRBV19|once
CASKEIADSNQPQHF
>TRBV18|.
CASSPPVGGATEAFF
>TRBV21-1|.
CASSGIAGGSYEQYF